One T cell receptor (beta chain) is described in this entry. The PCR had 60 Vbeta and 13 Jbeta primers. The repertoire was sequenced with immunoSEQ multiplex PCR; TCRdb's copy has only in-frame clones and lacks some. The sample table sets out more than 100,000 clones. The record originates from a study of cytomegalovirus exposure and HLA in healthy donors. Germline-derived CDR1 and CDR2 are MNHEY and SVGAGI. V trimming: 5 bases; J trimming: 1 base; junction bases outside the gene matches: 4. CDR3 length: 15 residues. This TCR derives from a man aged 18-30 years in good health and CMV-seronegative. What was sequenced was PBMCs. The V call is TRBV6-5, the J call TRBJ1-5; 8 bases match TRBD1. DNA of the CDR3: TGTGCCAGCAGTCGAAGGACAGGGAGCAATCAGCCCCAGCATTTT. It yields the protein CASSRRTGSNQPQHF.